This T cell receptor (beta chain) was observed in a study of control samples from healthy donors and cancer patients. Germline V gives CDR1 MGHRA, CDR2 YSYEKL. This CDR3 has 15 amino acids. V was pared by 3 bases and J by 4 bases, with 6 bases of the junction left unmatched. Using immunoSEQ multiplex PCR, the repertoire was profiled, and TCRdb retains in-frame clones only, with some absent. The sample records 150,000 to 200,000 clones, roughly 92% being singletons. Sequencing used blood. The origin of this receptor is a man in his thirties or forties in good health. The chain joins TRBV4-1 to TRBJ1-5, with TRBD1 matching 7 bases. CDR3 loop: CASSQTGTENQPQHF. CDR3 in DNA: TGCGCCAGCAGCCAGACCGGGACAGAGAATCAGCCCCAGCATTTT.